This record looks at one TCR beta chain sequence and its context. This record belongs to a study of memory CD4+ T cells and cytomegalovirus serostatus. The sort gate was single viable CD3+CD4+CD8-CD45RO+ cells for memory CD4+ T cells. The CDR3 length is 15 residues. In germline, CDR1 is GTSNPN, CDR2 SVGIG (reference sequence). The V end lost 0 bases, the J end lost 2 bases, and 12 bases lay between the germline ends. The data were produced by immunoSEQ multiplex PCR, yet TCRdb's version contains in-frame clones alone and is incomplete. The sample holds approximately 47,000 clones; over 75% are singletons and the top ten take roughly 0.8%.

The origin of this receptor is an adult in good health and CMV-seronegative. The sequenced sample consisted of memory CD4+ T cells from blood. The genes are TRBV30 and TRBJ2-3; possible D gene TRBD2, 6 bases. The DNA of the CDR3 is TGTGCCTGGAGTGTAGGAGGGATGAACACAGATACGCAGTATTTT. Its translation: CAWSVGGMNTDTQYF.